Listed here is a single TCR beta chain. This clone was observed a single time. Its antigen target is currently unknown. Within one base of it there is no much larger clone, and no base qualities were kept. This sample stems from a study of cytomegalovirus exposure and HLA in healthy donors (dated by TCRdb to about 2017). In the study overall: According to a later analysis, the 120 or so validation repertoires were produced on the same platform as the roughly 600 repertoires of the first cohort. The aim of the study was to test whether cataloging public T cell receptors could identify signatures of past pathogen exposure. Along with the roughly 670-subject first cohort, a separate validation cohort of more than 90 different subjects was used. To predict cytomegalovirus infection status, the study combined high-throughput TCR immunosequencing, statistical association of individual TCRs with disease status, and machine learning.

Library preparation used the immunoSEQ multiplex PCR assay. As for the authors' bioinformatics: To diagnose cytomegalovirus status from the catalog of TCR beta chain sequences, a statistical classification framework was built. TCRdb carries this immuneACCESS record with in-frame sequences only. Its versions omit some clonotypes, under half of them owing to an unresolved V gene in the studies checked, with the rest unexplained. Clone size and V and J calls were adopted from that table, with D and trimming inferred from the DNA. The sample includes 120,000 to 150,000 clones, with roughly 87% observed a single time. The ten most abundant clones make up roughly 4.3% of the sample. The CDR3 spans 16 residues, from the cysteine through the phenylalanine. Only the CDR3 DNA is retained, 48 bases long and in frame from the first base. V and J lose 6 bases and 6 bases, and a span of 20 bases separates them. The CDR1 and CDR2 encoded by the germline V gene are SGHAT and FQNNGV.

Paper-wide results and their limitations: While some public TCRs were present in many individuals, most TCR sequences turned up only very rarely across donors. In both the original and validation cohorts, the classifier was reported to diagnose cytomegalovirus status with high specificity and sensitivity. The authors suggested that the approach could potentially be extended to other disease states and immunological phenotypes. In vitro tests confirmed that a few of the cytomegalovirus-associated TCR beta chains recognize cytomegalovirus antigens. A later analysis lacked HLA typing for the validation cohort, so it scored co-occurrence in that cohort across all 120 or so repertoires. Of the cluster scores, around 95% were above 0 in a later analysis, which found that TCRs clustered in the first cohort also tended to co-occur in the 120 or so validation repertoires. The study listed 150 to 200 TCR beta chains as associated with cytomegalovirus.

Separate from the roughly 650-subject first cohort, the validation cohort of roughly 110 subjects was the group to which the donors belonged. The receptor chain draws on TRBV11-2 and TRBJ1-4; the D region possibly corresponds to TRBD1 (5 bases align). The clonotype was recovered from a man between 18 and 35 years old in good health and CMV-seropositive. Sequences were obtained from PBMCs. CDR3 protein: CASRRWGRGRDEKLFF. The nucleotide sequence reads TGTGCCAGCAGACGCTGGGGGAGGGGAAGGGATGAAAAACTGTTTTTT.